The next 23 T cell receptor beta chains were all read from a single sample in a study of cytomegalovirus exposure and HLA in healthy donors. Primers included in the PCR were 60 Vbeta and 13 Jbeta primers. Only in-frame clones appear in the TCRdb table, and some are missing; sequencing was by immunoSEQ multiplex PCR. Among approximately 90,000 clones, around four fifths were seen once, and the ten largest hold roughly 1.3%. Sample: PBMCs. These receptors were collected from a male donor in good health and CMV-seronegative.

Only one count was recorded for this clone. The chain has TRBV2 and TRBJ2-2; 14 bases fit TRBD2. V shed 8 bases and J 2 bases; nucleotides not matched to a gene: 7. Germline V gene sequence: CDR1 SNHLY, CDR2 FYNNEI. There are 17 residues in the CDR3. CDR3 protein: CASSWTSGRPNTGELFF. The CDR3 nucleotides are TGTGCCAGCTCATGGACTAGCGGGAGGCCTAACACCGGGGAGCTGTTTTTT.

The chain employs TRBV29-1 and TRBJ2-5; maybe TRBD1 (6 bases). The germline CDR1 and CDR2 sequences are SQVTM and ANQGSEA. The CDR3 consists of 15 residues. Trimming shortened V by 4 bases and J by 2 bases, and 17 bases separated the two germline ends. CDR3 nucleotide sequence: TGCAGCGTTGTACGCCTCCCGGACAGTCAAGAGACCCAGTACTTC. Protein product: CSVVRLPDSQETQYF.

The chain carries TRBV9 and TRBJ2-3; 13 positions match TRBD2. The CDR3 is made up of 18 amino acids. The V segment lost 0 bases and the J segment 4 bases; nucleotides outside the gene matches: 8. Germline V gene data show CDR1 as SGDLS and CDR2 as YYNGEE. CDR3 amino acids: CASSVGRLAGGQADTQYF. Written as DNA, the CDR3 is TGTGCCAGCAGCGTAGGGAGACTAGCGGGGGGCCAGGCAGATACGCAGTATTTT.

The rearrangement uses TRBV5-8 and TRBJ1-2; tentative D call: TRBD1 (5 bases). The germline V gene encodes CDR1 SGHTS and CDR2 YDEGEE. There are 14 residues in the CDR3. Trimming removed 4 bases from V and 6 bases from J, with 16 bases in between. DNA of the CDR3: TGTGCCAGCAGCGACCTACGGGGGGAGGATGGCTACACCTTC. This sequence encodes CASSDLRGEDGYTF.

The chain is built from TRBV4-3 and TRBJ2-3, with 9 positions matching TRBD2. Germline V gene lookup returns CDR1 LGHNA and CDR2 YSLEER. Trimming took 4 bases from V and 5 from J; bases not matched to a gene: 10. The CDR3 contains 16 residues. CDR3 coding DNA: TGCGCCAGCAGCCCCCATAGCGGGAGAGGGAAAGATACGCAGTATTTT. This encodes CASSPHSGRGKDTQYF.

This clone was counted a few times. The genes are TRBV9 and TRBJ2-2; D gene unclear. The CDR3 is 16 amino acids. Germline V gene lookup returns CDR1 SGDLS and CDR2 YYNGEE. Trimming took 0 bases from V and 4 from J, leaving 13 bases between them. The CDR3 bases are TGTGCCAGCAGCGTAGACTGGGCCCCGACCACCGGGGAGCTGTTTTTT. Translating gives CASSVDWAPTTGELFF.

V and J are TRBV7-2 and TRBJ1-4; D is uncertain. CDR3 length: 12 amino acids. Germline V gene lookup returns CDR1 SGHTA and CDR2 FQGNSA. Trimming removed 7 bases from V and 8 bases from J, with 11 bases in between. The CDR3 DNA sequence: TGTGCCAGCACCACGCCGGGGGAAAAACTGTTTTTT. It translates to CASTTPGEKLFF.

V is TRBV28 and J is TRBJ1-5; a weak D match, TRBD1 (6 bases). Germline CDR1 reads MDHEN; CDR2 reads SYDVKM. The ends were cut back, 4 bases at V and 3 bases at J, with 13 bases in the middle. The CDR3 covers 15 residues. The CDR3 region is CASSSPQGPNQPQHF. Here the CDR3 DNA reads TGTGCCAGCAGTTCGCCCCAGGGGCCCAATCAGCCCCAGCATTTT.

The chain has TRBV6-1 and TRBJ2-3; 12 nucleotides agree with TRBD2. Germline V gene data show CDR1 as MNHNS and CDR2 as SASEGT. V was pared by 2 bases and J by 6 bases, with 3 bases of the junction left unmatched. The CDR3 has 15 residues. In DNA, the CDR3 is TGTGCCAGCAGTGAACTAGCGGGGGGGCCGGATACGCAGTATTTT. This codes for CASSELAGGPDTQYF.

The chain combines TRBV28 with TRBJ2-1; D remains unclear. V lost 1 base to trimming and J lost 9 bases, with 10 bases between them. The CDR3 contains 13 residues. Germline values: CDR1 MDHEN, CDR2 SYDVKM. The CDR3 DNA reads TGTGCCAGCAGTTTATCAGGATTGGGTGAGCAGTTCTTC. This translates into CASSLSGLGEQFF.

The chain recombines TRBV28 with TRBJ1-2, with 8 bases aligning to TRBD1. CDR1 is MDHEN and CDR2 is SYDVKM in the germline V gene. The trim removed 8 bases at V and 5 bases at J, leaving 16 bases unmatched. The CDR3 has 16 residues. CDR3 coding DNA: TGTGCCAGCGGAGACAGGGGCAGTAGTATTGGGTATGGCTACACCTTC. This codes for CASGDRGSSIGYGYTF.

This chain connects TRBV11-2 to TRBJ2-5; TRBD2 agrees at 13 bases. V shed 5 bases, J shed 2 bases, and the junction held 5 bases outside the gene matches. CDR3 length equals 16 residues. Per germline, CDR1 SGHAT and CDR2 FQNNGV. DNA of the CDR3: TGTGCCAGCAGCCCCCGACTAGCGGGGGGACAAGAGACCCAGTACTTC. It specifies CASSPRLAGGQETQYF. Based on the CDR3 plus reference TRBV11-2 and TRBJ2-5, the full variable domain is EAGVAQSPRYKIIEKRQSVAFWCNPISGHATLYWYQQILGQGPKLLIQFQNNGVVDDSQLPKDRFSAERLKGVDSTLKIQPAKLEDSAVYLCASSPRLAGGQETQYFGPGTRLLVL.

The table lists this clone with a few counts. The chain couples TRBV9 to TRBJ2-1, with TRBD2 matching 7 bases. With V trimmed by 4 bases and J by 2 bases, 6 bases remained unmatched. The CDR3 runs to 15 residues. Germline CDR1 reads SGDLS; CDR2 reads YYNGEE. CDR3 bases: TGTGCCAGCAGCCCGGGGGGTAGGGCCTACAATGAGCAGTTCTTC. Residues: CASSPGGRAYNEQFF.

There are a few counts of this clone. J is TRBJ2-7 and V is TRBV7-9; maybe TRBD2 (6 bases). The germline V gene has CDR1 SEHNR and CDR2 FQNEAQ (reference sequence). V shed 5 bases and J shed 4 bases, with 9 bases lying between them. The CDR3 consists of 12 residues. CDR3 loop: CASSPGGYEQYF. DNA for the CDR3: TGTGCCAGCAGCCCCGGGGGATACGAGCAGTACTTC. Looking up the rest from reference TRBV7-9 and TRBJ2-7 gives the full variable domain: DTGVSQNPRHKITKRGQNVTFRCDPISEHNRLYWYRQTLGQGPEFLTYFQNEAQLEKSRLLSDRFSAERPKGSFSTLEIQRTEQGDSAMYLCASSPGGYEQYFGPGTRLTVT.

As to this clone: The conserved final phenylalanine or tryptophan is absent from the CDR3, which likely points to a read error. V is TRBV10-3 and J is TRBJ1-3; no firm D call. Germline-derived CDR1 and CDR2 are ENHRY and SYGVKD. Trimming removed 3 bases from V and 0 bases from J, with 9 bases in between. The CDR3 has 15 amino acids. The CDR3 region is CAISDLTDSGNTIYS. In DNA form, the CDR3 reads TGTGCCATCAGTGATTTGACTGACTCTGGAAACACCATATATTCT.

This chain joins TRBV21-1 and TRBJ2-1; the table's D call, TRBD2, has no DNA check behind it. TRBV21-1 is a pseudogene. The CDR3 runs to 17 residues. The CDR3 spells CASSKGERDSSYNEQFF. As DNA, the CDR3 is TGTGCCAGCAGCAAGGGGGAGCGGGATAGCTCCTACAATGAGCAGTTCTTC.

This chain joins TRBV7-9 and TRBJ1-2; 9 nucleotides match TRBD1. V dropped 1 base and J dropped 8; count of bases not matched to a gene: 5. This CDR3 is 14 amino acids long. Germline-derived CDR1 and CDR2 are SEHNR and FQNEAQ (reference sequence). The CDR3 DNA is TGTGCCAGCAGCTTAGTGGGACAGGGCAAAGGCTACACCTTC. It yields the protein CASSLVGQGKGYTF. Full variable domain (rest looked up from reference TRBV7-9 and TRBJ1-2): DTGVSQNPRHKITKRGQNVTFRCDPISEHNRLYWYRQTLGQGPEFLTYFQNEAQLEKSRLLSDRFSAERPKGSFSTLEIQRTEQGDSAMYLCASSLVGQGKGYTFGSGTRLTVV.

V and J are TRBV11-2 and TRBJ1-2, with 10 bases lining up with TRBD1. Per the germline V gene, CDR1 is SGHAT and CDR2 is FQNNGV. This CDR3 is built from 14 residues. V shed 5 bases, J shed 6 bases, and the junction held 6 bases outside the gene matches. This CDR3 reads CASSPRQGADGYTF. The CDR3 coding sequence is TGTGCCAGCAGCCCGCGACAGGGGGCGGATGGCTACACCTTC.

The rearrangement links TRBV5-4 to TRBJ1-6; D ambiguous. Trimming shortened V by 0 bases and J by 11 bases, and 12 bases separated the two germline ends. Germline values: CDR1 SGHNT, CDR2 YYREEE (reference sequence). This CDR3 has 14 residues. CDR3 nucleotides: TGTGCCAGCAGCTTGGCCGCTGGGCAGCCACCCCTCCACTTT. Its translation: CASSLAAGQPPLHF.

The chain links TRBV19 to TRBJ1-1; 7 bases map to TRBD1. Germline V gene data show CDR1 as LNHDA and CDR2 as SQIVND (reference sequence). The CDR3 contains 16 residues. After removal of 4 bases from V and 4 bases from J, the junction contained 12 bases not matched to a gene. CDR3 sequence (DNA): TGTGCCAGTAGTACCCTGGAGGGGGCGCGAGGCACTGAAGCTTTCTTT. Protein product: CASSTLEGARGTEAFF. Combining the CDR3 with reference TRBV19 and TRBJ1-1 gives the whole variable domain DGGITQSPKYLFRKEGQNVTLSCEQNLNHDAMYWYRQDPGQGLRLIYYSQIVNDFQKGDIAEGYSVSREKKESFPLTVTSAQKNPTAFYLCASSTLEGARGTEAFFGQGTRLTVV.

CDR3 amino acids: CASSRGGTEAFF. The CDR3 DNA follows: TGTGCCAGCAGTAGGGGAGGGACTGAAGCTTTCTTT. V gene TRBV27 combines with J gene TRBJ1-1, with D tentatively TRBD1 (5 bases). The CDR3 sequence is 12 residues long. Germline V gives CDR1 MNHEY, CDR2 SMNVEV (reference sequence). Trimming took 5 bases from V and 5 from J, leaving 9 bases between them.

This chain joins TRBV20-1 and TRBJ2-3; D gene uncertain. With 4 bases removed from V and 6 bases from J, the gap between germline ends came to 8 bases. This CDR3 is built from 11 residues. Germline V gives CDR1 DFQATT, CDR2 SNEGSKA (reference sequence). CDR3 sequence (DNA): TGCAGTGCTATGGTCGGGGATACGCAGTATTTT. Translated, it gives CSAMVGDTQYF.

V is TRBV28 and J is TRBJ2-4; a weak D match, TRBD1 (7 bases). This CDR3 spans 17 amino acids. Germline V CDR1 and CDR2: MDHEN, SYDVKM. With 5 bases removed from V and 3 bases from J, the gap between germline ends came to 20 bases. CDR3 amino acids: CASSGTGAGGFKNIQYF. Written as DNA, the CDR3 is TGTGCCAGCAGTGGAACAGGGGCCGGAGGGTTCAAAAACATTCAGTACTTC. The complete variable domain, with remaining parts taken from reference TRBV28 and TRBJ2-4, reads DVKVTQSSRYLVKRTGEKVFLECVQDMDHENMFWYRQDPGLGLRLIYFSYDVKMKEKGDIPEGYSVSREKKERFSLILESASTNQTSMYLCASSGTGAGGFKNIQYFGAGTRLSVL.